This TCR beta chain derives from a study of CD8 T cells in Susac syndrome. Random hexamers served to reverse transcribe roughly 0.45 to 1 ug RNA. An immunoSEQ multiplex PCR generated amplified TCR beta CDR3 products spanning 54 Vbeta and 13 Jbeta. TCRdb reprocessed the immunoSEQ multiplex PCR reads with MiXCR, giving one entry per CDR3 protein. The sample carries 200,000 to 250,000 distinct CDR3 sequences, roughly 96% recorded once. CDR3 length: 14 residues. The germline gives CDR1 SQVTM, CDR2 ANQGSEA. With 6 bases removed from V and 9 bases from J, the gap between germline ends came to 20 bases. CD8+ and CD4+ T cells were negatively isolated; TEMRA cells were FACS-enriched.

Sequencing used CD4+ T cells from PBMCs. The clonotype was recovered from a human donor with multiple sclerosis. The chain couples TRBV29-1 to TRBJ2-2; the D gene is possibly TRBD2 (6 bases). The CDR3 sequence is CSVGSRSGFRELFF. The CDR3 DNA sequence: TGCAGCGTAGGATCCCGAAGCGGGTTCCGGGAGCTGTTTTTT.